This T cell receptor (beta chain) was sequenced during a study of CD8 T cells in Susac syndrome. Germline trimming cut 11 bases from V and 1 base from J; bases unmatched to any gene: 4. The CDR3 has 13 amino acids. Germline V gives CDR1 MNHEY, CDR2 SVGAGI. Overall study findings and caveats: The number of individuals included in the study's TCR sequencing and HLA analysis was acknowledged as relatively small.

Reverse transcription of about 0.5 to 1 ug RNA was carried out with random hexamers. Amplification of TCR beta CDR3 by immunoSEQ multiplex PCR spanned 54 Vbeta and 13 Jbeta. TCRdb re-analysed the immunoSEQ multiplex PCR reads in MiXCR, keeping a single row per CDR3 protein. This table has roughly 120,000 distinct CDR3 sequences, about 94% appearing once. As to this clonotype: Its antigen is still unknown.

The study sequenced TCR beta in blood CD8+ and CD4+ T cells. Bulk CD8+ and CD4+ cells came from magnetic negative isolation; CD8+ TEMRA by FACS. The clonotype was recovered from a human donor with multiple sclerosis. Sequenced input: CD4+ T cells from PBMCs. The chain recombines TRBV6-5 with TRBJ2-2; 7 positions match TRBD2. For the CDR3, the DNA is TGTGCCTCCTGGGGGGGGAACACCGGGGAGCTGTTTTTT. It translates to CASWGGNTGELFF.